The 26 T cell receptor beta chains below all came from one sample that was sequenced in a study of cytomegalovirus exposure and HLA in healthy donors. With 60 Vbeta and 13 Jbeta primers, the PCR was carried out. Sequenced by immunoSEQ multiplex PCR; TCRdb stores in-frame clones only, minus some. This table holds about 98,000 clones, 63% found once. The sequencing input was PBMCs. The receptors derive from a human donor in good health.

In its sample, this clone was seen once. The genes are TRBV11-1 and TRBJ2-3, with D perhaps TRBD1 (6 bases). CDR3 length equals 11 residues. The germline gives CDR1 SGHAT, CDR2 FQDESV (reference sequence). V was shortened by 8 bases and J by 5 bases, with 8 bases between the two germline ends. The CDR3 DNA follows: TGTGCCAGCCAAGGGGGAGATACGCAGTATTTT. Protein sequence: CASQGGDTQYF.

V and J are TRBV7-9 and TRBJ2-1; the match to TRBD1 covers 8 bases. The CDR3 is 16 amino acids. The germline gives CDR1 SEHNR, CDR2 FQNEAQ (reference sequence). The ends lost 4 bases at V and 8 bases at J; junction bases unmatched: 13. The CDR3 nucleotides are TGTGCCAGCAGCTCGCCCGTGACAGGGGAGGATGATGAGCAGTTCTTC. It specifies CASSSPVTGEDDEQFF.

V usage is TRBV6-5 and J usage is TRBJ2-2; D remains unclear. The V and J ends lost 6 bases and 8 bases respectively, with 16 bases between them. Germline V gene data show CDR1 as MNHEY and CDR2 as SVGAGI. This CDR3 is built from 14 residues. The CDR3 spells CASSPTQQPGELFF. The CDR3 nucleotides are TGTGCCAGCAGCCCTACACAGCAACCAGGGGAGCTGTTTTTT.

This clone was observed a few times. This rearrangement joins TRBV10-2 to TRBJ1-1, with D possibly TRBD1 on 6 matching bases. Trimming stripped 7 bases from V and 5 bases from J, with 14 bases between. The CDR3 sequence is 13 residues long. Germline V gives CDR1 WSHSY, CDR2 SAAADI. CDR3 amino acids: CASNPRGNTEAFF. The CDR3 nucleotides are TGCGCCAGCAACCCCAGGGGAAATACTGAAGCTTTCTTT.

The rearrangement uses TRBV6-4 and TRBJ2-1; possible D gene TRBD1, 5 bases. V dropped 3 bases and J dropped 7 bases, with 13 bases sitting between them. Germline CDR1 MRHNA, CDR2 SNTAGT. CDR3 length: 14 amino acids. The CDR3 sequence is CASSESAGQNEQFF. As DNA, the CDR3 is TGTGCCAGCAGTGAGTCGGCAGGGCAAAATGAGCAGTTCTTC.

The chain carries TRBV5-4 and TRBJ2-7; 9 bases line up with TRBD1. The CDR3 is made up of 16 amino acids. Unmatched junction bases numbered 6, after V lost 0 bases and J lost 2 bases. CDR1 SGHNT and CDR2 YYREEE come from the germline V gene (reference sequence). CDR3: CASSLAGTGLAYEQYF. In nucleotides, the CDR3 is TGTGCCAGCAGCTTGGCCGGGACAGGGCTAGCCTACGAGCAGTACTTC.

The rearrangement joins TRBV7-2 to TRBJ2-7, with D possibly being TRBD2 (6 bases). Germline lookup yields CDR1 SGHTA and CDR2 FQGNSA. The V and J ends lost 1 base and 5 bases respectively, with 12 bases between them. The CDR3 length is 14 residues. This CDR3 is CASSLDTGVNEQYF. CDR3 DNA sequence: TGTGCCAGCAGCTTAGACACGGGGGTGAACGAGCAGTACTTC.

The V gene is TRBV19, the J gene TRBJ1-2; D perhaps matches TRBD1 (6 bases). Germline V gives CDR1 LNHDA, CDR2 SQIVND (reference sequence). The CDR3 has 13 residues. V lost 5 bases, J lost 5 bases, and 12 bases lay in between. The CDR3 DNA is TGTGCCAGTAGTCTACAGGGAGGGTATGGCTACACCTTC. Residues: CASSLQGGYGYTF.

V is TRBV27 and J is TRBJ2-1; no definite D call. This CDR3 spans 14 amino acids. With 2 bases removed from V and 2 bases from J, the gap between germline ends came to 7 bases. The germline CDR1 and CDR2 sequences are MNHEY and SMNVEV (reference sequence). The CDR3 nucleotides are TGTGCCAGCAGTTTACGGGTCCCCTACAATGAGCAGTTCTTC. Translating it yields CASSLRVPYNEQFF.

The V call is TRBV11-1, the J call TRBJ2-5; D is perhaps TRBD2 (6 bases). Trimming removed 3 bases at V and 4 bases at J, with 9 bases between. CDR1 SGHAT and CDR2 FQDESV come from the germline V gene (reference sequence). The CDR3 has 13 amino acids. This CDR3 reads CASSFGLLETQYF. CDR3 nucleotides: TGTGCCAGCAGCTTCGGACTATTAGAGACCCAGTACTTC.

The chain has TRBV2 and TRBJ2-7; no firm D call. CDR3 length equals 13 residues. CDR1 is SNHLY and CDR2 is FYNNEI in the germline V gene. V was shortened by 6 bases and J by 3 bases, with 12 bases between the two germline ends. Here the CDR3 DNA reads TGTGCCAGCAGCTTAAGTGTAGTCTACGAGCAGTACTTC. Translated: CASSLSVVYEQYF. Together with reference TRBV2 and TRBJ2-7, the CDR3 gives the full variable domain: EPEVTQTPSHQVTQMGQEVILRCVPISNHLYFYWYRQILGQKVEFLVSFYNNEISEKSEIFDDQFSVERPDGSNFTLKIRSTKLEDSAMYFCASSLSVVYEQYFGPGTRLTVT.

This chain joins TRBV5-1 and TRBJ2-7, with 10 bases fitting TRBD1. Germline loops: CDR1 SGHRS, CDR2 YFSETQ. V shed 2 bases, J shed 3 bases, and the junction held 5 bases outside the gene matches. The CDR3 is made up of 15 amino acids. The CDR3 DNA reads as TGCGCCAGCAGCTTAAGTGGGACAGGGGACTACGAGCAGTACTTC. Its translation is CASSLSGTGDYEQYF.

This clone was detected once. This sequence joins TRBV6-5 and TRBJ2-3; maybe TRBD1 (6 bases). The CDR3 has 15 residues. Germline V gives CDR1 MNHEY, CDR2 SVGAGI. V shed 6 bases and J shed 3 bases, with 16 bases lying between them. CDR3 nucleotide sequence: TGTGCCAGCAGCCAAACCCCAGACAGGACAGATACGCAGTATTTT. Translating it yields CASSQTPDRTDTQYF.

J is TRBJ2-1 and V is TRBV29-1, with a weak D call TRBD2 (5 bases). This CDR3 contains 11 residues. Germline CDR1 and CDR2: SQVTM and ANQGSEA. V dropped 6 bases and J dropped 9 bases, with 12 bases sitting between them. In DNA, the CDR3 is TGCAGCGTAGCGGAGTACGGTGAGCAGTTCTTC. Its protein product is CSVAEYGEQFF.

V gene TRBV2 combines with J gene TRBJ1-2, with D possibly TRBD1 on 5 matching bases. CDR3 length: 15 residues. CDR1 and CDR2 from the germline V gene are SNHLY and FYNNEI. Trimming left V 4 bases short and J 5 bases short, with 17 bases between. The CDR3 loop reads CASSALGTAEYGYTF. CDR3 DNA sequence: TGTGCCAGCAGTGCTCTTGGGACTGCGGAATATGGCTACACCTTC.

The rearrangement joins TRBV10-1 to TRBJ1-1, with TRBD1 matching over 8 bases. Germline V lookup: CDR1 WNHNN, CDR2 SYGVQD (reference sequence). The CDR3 runs to 14 residues. Germline trimming cut 7 bases from V and 6 bases from J; bases unmatched to any gene: 10. Written as DNA, the CDR3 is TGCGCCAGCACTCAGGACAGGGATAATCCTGAAGCTTTCTTT. Its protein is CASTQDRDNPEAFF.

This clone was seen only a few times. The chain carries TRBV6-1 and TRBJ1-4; D is unresolved. There are 11 residues in the CDR3. The V gene lost 8 bases and the J gene lost 6 bases, with 7 bases spanning the gap. Germline CDR1 MNHNS, CDR2 SASEGT. The CDR3 nucleotides read TGTGCCAGCGCGTCGTATGAAAAACTGTTTTTT. It translates to CASASYEKLFF.

This clone was picked up a small number of times. The V call is TRBV7-8, the J call TRBJ1-5; 7 bases map to TRBD1. V was pared by 2 bases and J by 0 bases, with 10 bases of the junction left unmatched. From germline, CDR1 is SGHVS and CDR2 FQNEAQ. CDR3 length equals 18 residues. The CDR3 DNA reads as TGTGCCAGCAGCTTAATCGGCAGACAGGGATATAGCAATCAGCCCCAGCATTTT. Translation: CASSLIGRQGYSNQPQHF.

Only a few counts were recorded for this clone. The sample contains more than one DNA sequence encoding this CDR3. The V call is TRBV6-5, the J call TRBJ2-1; D uncertain. Trimming left V 4 bases short and J 7 bases short, with 5 bases between. The CDR3 has 11 residues. The V gene's germline CDR1 is MNHEY and CDR2 SVGAGI. CDR3 in amino acids: CASSSNNEQFF. In DNA form, the CDR3 reads TGTGCCAGCAGTTCCAATAATGAGCAGTTCTTC.

The chain carries TRBV6-4 and TRBJ2-2; D may be TRBD1 (5 bases). The CDR3 has 15 residues. Germline lookup yields CDR1 MRHNA and CDR2 SNTAGT. V shed 5 bases and J shed 0 bases, with 10 bases lying between them. CDR3 DNA sequence: TGTGCCAGCAGTCCCGACAGAACGAACACCGGGGAGCTGTTTTTT. It is translated as CASSPDRTNTGELFF.

The chain is built from TRBV15 and TRBJ2-2; possible D gene TRBD1, 6 bases. The V gene's germline CDR1 is LNHNV and CDR2 YYDKDF (reference sequence). Trimming shortened V by 1 base and J by 3 bases, and 12 bases separated the two germline ends. The CDR3 extends over 16 amino acids. As DNA, the CDR3 is TGTGCCACCAGCAGAGGTCCAGCAGGGGACACCGGGGAGCTGTTTTTT. Translating it yields CATSRGPAGDTGELFF.

This rearrangement joins TRBV5-4 to TRBJ2-3, with D hard to call. The CDR3 length is 13 residues. V lost 5 bases and J 2 bases, leaving 9 bases between the germline ends. Germline-derived CDR1 and CDR2 are SGHNT and YYREEE (reference sequence). The chain's CDR3 is CASRVTPTDTQYF. In DNA form, the CDR3 reads TGTGCCAGCAGAGTGACTCCCACAGATACGCAGTATTTT.

The J gene is TRBJ2-7, the V gene TRBV28; a possible D gene is TRBD2 (6 bases). The CDR3 is 15 amino acids. Per the germline V gene, CDR1 is MDHEN and CDR2 is SYDVKM. V was cut by 3 bases and J by 2 bases, with 14 bases left in between. The CDR3 sequence is CASSFSSALAYEQYF. DNA of the CDR3: TGTGCCAGCAGTTTCTCTAGCGCCTTAGCCTACGAGCAGTACTTC.

The chain carries TRBV29-1 and TRBJ2-3; 12 bases are shared with TRBD1. With V trimmed by 1 base and J by 6 bases, 5 bases remained unmatched. The germline V gene has CDR1 SQVTM and CDR2 ANQGSEA. The CDR3 length is 15 residues. CDR3 DNA sequence: TGCAGCGTTGAAGTGGGGGACAGGGGGCTTGATACGCAGTATTTT. It is translated as CSVEVGDRGLDTQYF.

This chain connects TRBV6-5 to TRBJ1-1, with 10 nucleotides matching TRBD1. CDR3 length: 14 residues. The germline CDR1 and CDR2 sequences are MNHEY and SVGAGI. V shed 6 bases and J 3 bases; nucleotides not matched to a gene: 4. The CDR3 loop reads CASRPGTGDTEAFF. In DNA, the CDR3 is TGTGCCAGCAGACCCGGGACAGGGGACACTGAAGCTTTCTTT.

The chain couples TRBV12-5 to TRBJ2-1, with D possibly being TRBD2 (6 bases). Per the germline V gene, CDR1 is LGHNT and CDR2 is FRNRAP. Trimming cost V 0 bases and J 4 bases, with 10 bases left between them. The CDR3 contains 15 residues. The CDR3 protein is CASGLVGGVYNEQFF. CDR3 in DNA: TGTGCTAGTGGTTTGGTAGGCGGGGTATACAATGAGCAGTTCTTC.